The rows below give T cell receptor beta chains drawn from one sample of a study of CD8+CD57+ T cells in acquired aplastic anemia. One entry per CDR3 protein results from TCRdb running MiXCR on the reads. The data contain around 250,000 distinct CDR3 sequences, 55% to 60% of them singletons. The specimen sequenced was sorted CD4+, CD8+, or CD8+CD57+ T cells (not recorded which) from PBMCs. The receptors here all came from a human donor with severe aplastic anemia or a healthy control (not recorded which). Both conserved end residues are part of each CDR3. The order of the fields is J gene, clone size, D gene, V gene, CDR3 DNA, CDR3 protein. A D gene is named only where the DNA matches it firmly. Clone size is stated in some rows and not others, as once, few, many or a class when expanded.

j_call: TRBJ2-3
clone_size: NA
d_call: NA
v_call: TRBV13
cdr3_nt: TGTGCCAGCAGCGACCTAGGGACAGATACGCAGTATTTT
cdr3_aa: CASSDLGTDTQYF

j_call: TRBJ1-2
clone_size: few
d_call: NA
v_call: TRBV5-6
cdr3_nt: TGTGCCAGCAGTTACGAACCGGGACACAACAACTATGGCTACACCTTC
cdr3_aa: CASSYEPGHNNYGYTF

j_call: TRBJ2-3
clone_size: few
d_call: TRBD1
v_call: TRBV24-1
cdr3_nt: TGTGCCACCAGTGATCCCGGGACAGGCGCTACAGATACGCAGTATTTT
cdr3_aa: CATSDPGTGATDTQYF

j_call: TRBJ1-6
clone_size: NA
d_call: NA
v_call: TRBV2
cdr3_nt: TGTGCCAGCAGTGCTAGAGATCTCGGGGAACCAGGTGATCTGAATTCACCCCTCCACTTT
cdr3_aa: CASSARDLGEPGDLNSPLHF

j_call: TRBJ2-3
clone_size: many
d_call: TRBD1
v_call: TRBV7-2
cdr3_nt: TGTGCCAGCAGCTCGACAGGGACCCCAGATACGCAGTATTTT
cdr3_aa: CASSSTGTPDTQYF

j_call: TRBJ2-5
clone_size: few
d_call: NA
v_call: TRBV3-1
cdr3_nt: TGTGCCAGCGGCCATGATGTAACCCAGTACTTC
cdr3_aa: CASGHDVTQYF

j_call: TRBJ1-1
clone_size: once
d_call: TRBD1
v_call: TRBV10-2
cdr3_nt: TGCGCCAGCAGCACGACAGGGGGCACTGAAGCTTTCTTT
cdr3_aa: CASSTTGGTEAFF

j_call: TRBJ1-2
clone_size: few
d_call: TRBD1
v_call: TRBV2
cdr3_nt: TGTGCCAGCAGTGCCCAGGGGGCCTATGGCTACACCTTC
cdr3_aa: CASSAQGAYGYTF

j_call: TRBJ2-7
clone_size: NA
d_call: TRBD1
v_call: TRBV10-3
cdr3_nt: TGTGCCATCAGTGAGTTTGGCCCGGGACAGGTCCACGAGCAGTACTTC
cdr3_aa: CAISEFGPGQVHEQYF

j_call: TRBJ2-7
clone_size: many
d_call: NA
v_call: TRBV20-1
cdr3_nt: TGCAGTGCTAGAAAGAACTACGAGCAGTACTTC
cdr3_aa: CSARKNYEQYF

j_call: TRBJ1-4
clone_size: NA
d_call: TRBD1
v_call: TRBV2
cdr3_nt: TGTGCCAGCAGTGATTCGCAGGGGGGGGCTGAAAAACTGTTTTTT
cdr3_aa: CASSDSQGGAEKLFF

j_call: TRBJ1-6
clone_size: few
d_call: NA
v_call: TRBV10-1
cdr3_nt: TGCGCCAGCAGTCCCAAAGCGGGATCACCCCTCCACTTT
cdr3_aa: CASSPKAGSPLHF

j_call: TRBJ1-1
clone_size: NA
d_call: NA
v_call: TRBV10-3
cdr3_nt: TGTGCCATCAGTGCCCAGGGAATAGGGAACACTGAAGCTTTCTTT
cdr3_aa: CAISAQGIGNTEAFF

j_call: TRBJ2-2
clone_size: NA
d_call: NA
v_call: TRBV27
cdr3_nt: TGTGCCAGCAGTTACGGCCAGAGGAACACCGGGGAGCTGTTTTTT
cdr3_aa: CASSYGQRNTGELFF

j_call: TRBJ2-2
clone_size: many
d_call: TRBD2
v_call: TRBV12-3/TRBV12-4
cdr3_nt: TGTGCCAGCAGTCGACTAGCGGGGGGGCTCAGCACCGGGGAGCTGTTTTTT
cdr3_aa: CASSRLAGGLSTGELFF

j_call: TRBJ1-1
clone_size: NA
d_call: TRBD1
v_call: TRBV5-6
cdr3_nt: TGTGCCAGCAGCCCACAGGGGATGAACACTGAAGCTTTCTTT
cdr3_aa: CASSPQGMNTEAFF

j_call: TRBJ1-6
clone_size: NA
d_call: NA
v_call: TRBV7-8
cdr3_nt: TGTGCCAGCAGCATTCATCCGAGGGGCCCAAAGAATTCACCCCTCCACTTT
cdr3_aa: CASSIHPRGPKNSPLHF

j_call: TRBJ1-3
clone_size: NA
d_call: NA
v_call: TRBV10-3
cdr3_nt: TGTGCCATCAGTACAGAGCTCTCTGGAAACACCATATATTTT
cdr3_aa: CAISTELSGNTIYF

j_call: TRBJ2-5
clone_size: many
d_call: TRBD2
v_call: TRBV7-2
cdr3_nt: TGTGCCAGCAGCTCCGGGACTAGCGACGGGACCCAGTACTTC
cdr3_aa: CASSSGTSDGTQYF

j_call: TRBJ1-5
clone_size: NA
d_call: NA
v_call: TRBV7-8
cdr3_nt: TGTGCCAGCAGCTTAGACAGGTGGGAGAAGCCCCAGCATTTT
cdr3_aa: CASSLDRWEKPQHF

j_call: TRBJ2-5
clone_size: NA
d_call: NA
v_call: TRBV18
cdr3_nt: TGTGCCAGCTCACCTCCAGATCGTCTACCAGGGACCCAGTACTTC
cdr3_aa: CASSPPDRLPGTQYF

j_call: TRBJ1-6
clone_size: few
d_call: NA
v_call: TRBV5-4
cdr3_nt: TGTGCCAGCAGCTTGGCGGGCAGCGACCCATATAGTTCACCCCTCCACTTT
cdr3_aa: CASSLAGSDPYSSPLHF

j_call: TRBJ1-1
clone_size: NA
d_call: NA
v_call: TRBV29-1
cdr3_nt: TGCAGCGCGTGGACGGGAGAAACTGAAGCTTTCTTT
cdr3_aa: CSAWTGETEAFF

j_call: TRBJ1-4
clone_size: NA
d_call: NA
v_call: TRBV2
cdr3_nt: TGTGCCAGCAGGCTAGCGGGGTTT
cdr3_aa: CASRLAGF

j_call: TRBJ1-2
clone_size: many
d_call: NA
v_call: TRBV6-1
cdr3_nt: TGTGCCAGCCGCGGACAGAACTATGGCTACACCTTC
cdr3_aa: CASRGQNYGYTF

j_call: TRBJ2-3
clone_size: NA
d_call: NA
v_call: TRBV9
cdr3_nt: TGTGCCAGCAGCGTAGACGGACAGAGTTCAGATACGCAGTATTTT
cdr3_aa: CASSVDGQSSDTQYF

j_call: TRBJ2-1
clone_size: NA
d_call: TRBD2
v_call: TRBV10-1
cdr3_nt: TGCGCCAGATACCCGGGACTAGCGGGGAACAATGAGCAGTTCTTC
cdr3_aa: CARYPGLAGNNEQFF

j_call: TRBJ2-2
clone_size: NA
d_call: NA
v_call: TRBV20-1
cdr3_nt: TGCAGTGCTAGAGATCAGCCAGGGGCCTCGAACACCGGGGAGCTGTTTTTT
cdr3_aa: CSARDQPGASNTGELFF

j_call: TRBJ1-2
clone_size: many
d_call: NA
v_call: TRBV19
cdr3_nt: TGTGCCAGTAGTCAGATACCTAAACAGAGCGCCTCCGGCGGCTACACCTTC
cdr3_aa: CASSQIPKQSASGGYTF

j_call: TRBJ2-1
clone_size: NA
d_call: NA
v_call: TRBV7-6
cdr3_nt: TGTGCCAGCAGCCGACAAACTCTAACGTCTGGGGGTGAGCAGTTCTTC
cdr3_aa: CASSRQTLTSGGEQFF

j_call: TRBJ1-2
clone_size: NA
d_call: NA
v_call: TRBV2
cdr3_nt: TGTGCCAGCACCTTGAGGTCGGGGGGCTATGGCTACACCTTC
cdr3_aa: CASTLRSGGYGYTF

j_call: TRBJ1-4
clone_size: NA
d_call: NA
v_call: TRBV7-9
cdr3_nt: TGTGCCAGCAGCAATGACCGAAATGAAAAACTGTTTTTT
cdr3_aa: CASSNDRNEKLFF

j_call: TRBJ2-7
clone_size: few
d_call: TRBD1
v_call: TRBV10-1
cdr3_nt: TGTGCCAGCAGTTTGTCCGCCGGGACAGGGGAGAGAGACGAGCAGTACTTC
cdr3_aa: CASSLSAGTGERDEQYF

j_call: TRBJ1-4
clone_size: many
d_call: NA
v_call: TRBV19
cdr3_nt: TGTGCCAGTAGTTTGGCTGATGAAAAACTGTTTTTT
cdr3_aa: CASSLADEKLFF

j_call: TRBJ2-6
clone_size: NA
d_call: NA
v_call: TRBV7-9
cdr3_nt: TGTGCCAGCAGCTTAAGAGGGCAGGCACGCGACTCTGGGGCCAACGTCCTGACTTTC
cdr3_aa: CASSLRGQARDSGANVLTF

j_call: TRBJ2-5
clone_size: NA
d_call: TRBD1
v_call: TRBV7-3
cdr3_nt: TGTGCCAGCAGCTCACAGGGGGAAGTTGGGACCCAGTACTTC
cdr3_aa: CASSSQGEVGTQYF

j_call: TRBJ2-7
clone_size: NA
d_call: NA
v_call: TRBV7-2
cdr3_nt: TGTGCCAGCAGCCCTGGCGGGACCTTATACGAGCAGTACTTC
cdr3_aa: CASSPGGTLYEQYF

j_call: TRBJ1-2
clone_size: many
d_call: NA
v_call: TRBV6-5
cdr3_nt: TGTGCCAGCAGGACCTCAGGGTTCCAGGGCTACACCTTC
cdr3_aa: CASRTSGFQGYTF

j_call: TRBJ1-2
clone_size: few
d_call: NA
v_call: TRBV28
cdr3_nt: TGTGCCAGCACCACCGGCGGGACAAAGAGTGGCTACACCTTC
cdr3_aa: CASTTGGTKSGYTF

j_call: TRBJ1-1
clone_size: NA
d_call: NA
v_call: TRBV29-1
cdr3_nt: TGCAGCGTTGTAGCCCACGGGAACACTGAAGCTTTCTTT
cdr3_aa: CSVVAHGNTEAFF

j_call: TRBJ2-5
clone_size: many
d_call: NA
v_call: TRBV5-1
cdr3_nt: TGCGCCAGCAGCTTTGGAACCTTTGGAGCGAGGTACTCGGAGACCCAGTACTTC
cdr3_aa: CASSFGTFGARYSETQYF

j_call: TRBJ2-5
clone_size: NA
d_call: NA
v_call: TRBV15
cdr3_nt: TGTGCCACCAGCAGAGCCGGGCAAGAGACCCAGTACTTC
cdr3_aa: CATSRAGQETQYF

j_call: TRBJ2-3
clone_size: NA
d_call: NA
v_call: TRBV20-1
cdr3_nt: TGCAGTGCTACAGGGGCCCTAACCACAGATACGCAGTATTTT
cdr3_aa: CSATGALTTDTQYF

j_call: TRBJ2-1
clone_size: NA
d_call: NA
v_call: TRBV10-3
cdr3_nt: TGTGCCATCAGTGATGGACCGACTAATGAGCAGTTCTTC
cdr3_aa: CAISDGPTNEQFF

j_call: TRBJ2-1
clone_size: NA
d_call: TRBD2
v_call: TRBV12-3/TRBV12-4
cdr3_nt: TGTGCCAGCAGTCGCCAATCGGGACTAGCGGGAGTTGAGCAGTTCTTC
cdr3_aa: CASSRQSGLAGVEQFF

j_call: TRBJ2-5
clone_size: few
d_call: NA
v_call: TRBV24-1
cdr3_nt: TGTGCCACCAGTGAGAGGTACCAAGAGACCCAGTACTTC
cdr3_aa: CATSERYQETQYF

j_call: TRBJ2-2
clone_size: once
d_call: TRBD2
v_call: TRBV20-1
cdr3_nt: TGCAGTGCTAGAGTGGGGGGGAGAGAGACCGGGGAGCTGTTTTTT
cdr3_aa: CSARVGGRETGELFF

j_call: TRBJ2-3
clone_size: NA
d_call: NA
v_call: TRBV7-9
cdr3_nt: TGTGCCAGCGGCTTAGAATGGACAGATGCGCAGTATTTT
cdr3_aa: CASGLEWTDAQYF